These 24 T cell receptor beta chains were sequenced from one sample in a study of T cell repertoires in cytomegalovirus infection. TCRdb processed the reads anew with MiXCR; each CDR3 protein has one entry. The repertoire includes some 940,000 distinct CDR3 sequences, 25% to 40% of them detected once, and under 15% sits in the top ten. Their target antigens are unknown. The specimen was cultured CD8+ T cells from PBMCs, collected from culture after CMV antigen stimulation. The source of these receptors is a human donor in good health (CMV status not recorded). Some clones in this sample may be carry-over from other donors' samples.

The chain links TRBV29-1 to TRBJ1-2; 7 bases align to TRBD1. Trimming cost V 5 bases and J 0 bases; bases outside gene matches: 6. Germline CDR1 reads SQVTM; CDR2 reads ANQGSEA. The CDR3 sequence is 14 residues long. DNA for the CDR3: TGCAGCGTTCCCGGGACAGCTACTAACTATGGCTACACCTTC. It specifies CSVPGTATNYGYTF.

In its sample, this clonotype was seen a few times. The chain recombines TRBV28 with TRBJ2-2; 8 nucleotides agree with TRBD1. The V and J ends lost 8 bases and 7 bases, in that order; junction bases with no gene match: 9. Germline V CDR1 and CDR2: MDHEN, SYDVKM. CDR3 length equals 14 residues. The CDR3 DNA sequence: TGTGCCAGCTGCTCAGGGGGCGGGGACGGGGAGCTGTTTTTT. It codes for CASCSGGGDGELFF.

The CDR3 sequence is CASSLSGTAQETQYF. The CDR3 DNA reads TGTGCCAGCAGTTTATCCGGGACAGCACAAGAGACCCAGTACTTC. V and J are TRBV28 and TRBJ2-5, with TRBD1 matching 7 bases. CDR3 length: 15 amino acids. V trimming: 1 base; J trimming: 2 bases; junction bases outside the gene matches: 4. Germline V gives CDR1 MDHEN, CDR2 SYDVKM.

The chain recombines TRBV14 with TRBJ2-2; either TRBD1 or TRBD2 may supply D (7 bases each). Germline loops: CDR1 SGHDN, CDR2 FVKESK. This CDR3 has 24 residues. V shed 4 bases and J shed 1 base, with 37 bases lying between them. In DNA form, the CDR3 reads TGTGCCAGCAGCCGGACACTCGGGACAGTTGAATATTCAGCGGGAACGGAGAACACCGGGGAGCTGTTTTTT. This sequence encodes CASSRTLGTVEYSAGTENTGELFF. Filled out from reference TRBV14 and TRBJ2-2, the complete variable domain reads EAGVTQFPSHSVIEKGQTVTLRCDPISGHDNLYWYRRVMGKEIKFLLHFVKESKQDESGMPNNRFLAERTGGTYSTLKVQPAELEDSGVYFCASSRTLGTVEYSAGTENTGELFFGEGSRLTVL.

The chain combines TRBV7-6 with TRBJ1-4; no firm D call. CDR1 and CDR2 (germline): SGHVS, FNYEAQ. The CDR3 extends over 13 amino acids. Trimming removed 5 bases from V and 6 bases from J, with 10 bases in between. The CDR3 region is CASSADSDEKLFF. CDR3 nucleotides: TGTGCCAGCAGCGCCGACTCGGATGAAAAACTGTTTTTT.

This sequence joins TRBV6-1 and TRBJ2-1; 8 bases line up with TRBD1. The germline gives CDR1 MNHNS, CDR2 SASEGT. The V segment lost 5 bases and the J segment 2 bases; nucleotides outside the gene matches: 5. CDR3 length: 15 amino acids. This chain's CDR3 is CASSTTGVAYNEQFF. In nucleotides, the CDR3 is TGTGCCAGCAGTACGACAGGGGTGGCCTACAATGAGCAGTTCTTC.

There are many counts of this clonotype. The V gene is TRBV7-2, the J gene TRBJ1-5, with a weak D call TRBD1 (6 bases). V was trimmed by 2 bases and J by 4 bases, leaving 12 bases between them. Germline CDR1 reads SGHTA; CDR2 reads FQGNSA. The CDR3 is 15 residues long. The CDR3 bases are TGTGCCAGCAGCTTAATCACAGGGAGAAATCAGCCCCAGCATTTT. Translating gives CASSLITGRNQPQHF.

At least ten counts were recorded for this clonotype. This chain connects TRBV27 to TRBJ1-5; D is ambiguous. This CDR3 contains 13 residues. V was trimmed by 6 bases and J by 0 bases, leaving 6 bases between them. Looked up from germline, CDR1 is MNHEY and CDR2 is SMNVEV (reference sequence). The CDR3 reads CASSSNSNQPQHF. The CDR3 coding sequence is TGTGCCAGCAGCTCTAATAGCAATCAGCCCCAGCATTTT.

The sample holds many counts of this clonotype. The V gene is TRBV7-8, the J gene TRBJ2-3; the match to TRBD1 covers 7 bases. The CDR3 is 16 residues long. Per germline, CDR1 SGHVS and CDR2 FQNEAQ. The junction had 12 bases not matched to a gene; V was cut back by 5 bases and J by 4 bases. CDR3 DNA sequence: TGTGCCAGCAGCGCCGACAGGGTGTTGGAGTCAGATACGCAGTATTTT. It specifies CASSADRVLESDTQYF.

As to this clonotype: This may stem from a read error, because a much larger clone lies one nucleotide away. The chain combines TRBV5-6 with TRBJ2-1; D not resolved. The CDR3 consists of 15 residues. With 4 bases removed from V and 2 bases from J, the gap between germline ends came to 13 bases. The germline V gene has CDR1 SGHDT and CDR2 YYEEEE. The CDR3 region is CASSLRRAAYNEQFF. CDR3 DNA sequence: TGTGCCAGCAGCCTCCGAAGGGCAGCCTACAATGAGCAGTTCTTC.

This clonotype has a single count. The chain joins TRBV7-6 to TRBJ2-7, with TRBD1 matching over 11 bases. CDR1 SGHVS and CDR2 FNYEAQ come from the germline V gene. The CDR3 has 15 residues. The junction had 7 bases not matched to a gene; V was cut back by 5 bases and J by 4 bases. In DNA form, the CDR3 reads TGTGCCAGCAGCCCGAGGACAGGGGGCGAGTACGAGCAGTACTTC. Amino acids: CASSPRTGGEYEQYF.

The genes are TRBV14 and TRBJ2-1; 10 nucleotides line up with TRBD2. Trimming cost V 3 bases and J 6 bases; bases outside gene matches: 8. The CDR3 is made up of 16 amino acids. The V gene's germline CDR1 is SGHDN and CDR2 FVKESK. The CDR3 loop is CASSHLGLALGNEQFF. The CDR3 DNA reads TGTGCCAGCAGCCACCTGGGACTAGCGTTGGGCAATGAGCAGTTCTTC.

This clonotype was observed a few times. The chain recombines TRBV9 with TRBJ2-3, with a tentative D call TRBD2 (6 bases). CDR3 length equals 15 residues. V was cut by 0 bases and J by 2 bases, with 10 bases left in between. Looked up from germline, CDR1 is SGDLS and CDR2 is YYNGEE. CDR3 region: CASSVGTGDTDTQYF. The CDR3 DNA is TGTGCCAGCAGCGTAGGAACGGGGGACACAGATACGCAGTATTTT. Filled out from reference TRBV9 and TRBJ2-3, the complete variable domain reads DSGVTQTPKHLITATGQRVTLRCSPRSGDLSVYWYQQSLDQGLQFLIQYYNGEERAKGNILERFSAQQFPDLHSELNLSSLELGDSALYFCASSVGTGDTDTQYFGPGTRLTVL.

There are a few counts of this clonotype. CDR3 loop: CASSSRLATYNEQFF. CDR3 sequence (DNA): TGTGCCAGCAGCTCGCGACTAGCGACCTACAATGAGCAGTTCTTC. The J gene is TRBJ2-1, the V gene TRBV7-9; 8 nucleotides line up with TRBD2. The CDR3 loop spans 15 amino acids. Per the germline V gene, CDR1 is SEHNR and CDR2 is FQNEAQ (reference sequence). V shed 4 bases and J 2 bases; nucleotides not matched to a gene: 4.

This clonotype has at least ten counts. The chain links TRBV7-8 to TRBJ2-2; unclear D gene. The CDR3 is 13 residues long. Looked up from germline, CDR1 is SGHVS and CDR2 is FQNEAQ. V was cut by 10 bases and J by 0 bases, with 9 bases left in between. CDR3 sequence reads: CAILTANTGELFF. The CDR3 DNA reads as TGTGCCATCCTGACTGCGAACACCGGGGAGCTGTTTTTT.

V and J are TRBV7-9 and TRBJ2-3, with D perhaps matching TRBD1 (6 bases). Deletions cut 0 bases from V and 12 bases from J, with 10 bases between. The CDR3 length is 12 residues. CDR1 is SEHNR, CDR2 FQNEAQ, per germline (reference sequence). CDR3: CASSLALQGQYF. The CDR3 DNA follows: TGTGCCAGCAGCTTAGCTCTACAGGGCCAGTATTTT.

This clonotype was picked up many times. V and J are TRBV5-4 and TRBJ2-7; 8 bases align to TRBD1. CDR3 length equals 17 residues. The J segment lost 1 base and the V segment lost 2 bases, leaving 11 bases of the junction unmatched. Germline V gene lookup returns CDR1 SGHNT and CDR2 YYREEE (reference sequence). The CDR3 nucleotides read TGTGCCAGCAGCTTACTCTGGGAGACAGGGGTTTCCTACGAGCAGTACTTC. Protein sequence: CASSLLWETGVSYEQYF.

The table lists this clonotype with a few counts. This chain joins TRBV27 and TRBJ2-1; TRBD1 might be the D (5 bases). The CDR3 loop spans 15 amino acids. Germline lookup yields CDR1 MNHEY and CDR2 SMNVEV (reference sequence). Trimming removed 3 bases from V and 9 bases from J, with 18 bases in between. CDR3 loop: CASSFIGATWSEQFF. The DNA of the CDR3 is TGTGCCAGCAGTTTTATAGGGGCAACATGGAGTGAGCAGTTCTTC.

The chain recombines TRBV9 with TRBJ2-7, with 7 bases fitting TRBD1. V shed 0 bases, J shed 2 bases, and the junction held 5 bases outside the gene matches. Per germline, CDR1 SGDLS and CDR2 YYNGEE. The CDR3 is made up of 15 amino acids. In DNA form, the CDR3 reads TGTGCCAGCAGCGTAGGTGTGACAGGGACCTACGAGCAGTACTTC. Its protein product is CASSVGVTGTYEQYF.

This clonotype was recorded a few times. This sequence joins TRBV7-2 and TRBJ2-5, with a weak D call TRBD1 (7 bases). The CDR3 has 15 residues. CDR1 and CDR2 (germline): SGHTA, FQGNSA. Trimming took 4 bases from V and 5 from J, leaving 17 bases between them. The CDR3 region is CASSSGGIYGETQYF. In DNA, the CDR3 is TGTGCCAGCAGCTCAGGGGGGATCTACGGGGAGACCCAGTACTTC.

The chain has TRBV19 and TRBJ1-5; tentatively, D is TRBD1 (5 bases). Germline CDR1 LNHDA, CDR2 SQIVND (reference sequence). This CDR3 is 13 amino acids long. CDR3 residues: CASDRGYNQPQHF. The DNA for the CDR3 is TGTGCTTCGGATCGGGGCTACAATCAGCCCCAGCATTTT. Supplemented by reference TRBV19 and TRBJ1-5, the full variable domain reads DGGITQSPKYLFRKEGQNVTLSCEQNLNHDAMYWYRQDPGQGLRLIYYSQIVNDFQKGDIAEGYSVSREKKESFPLTVTSAQKNPTAFYLCASDRGYNQPQHFGDGTRLSIL.

This clonotype was seen many times. The gene calls are TRBV12-3 or TRBV12-4 and TRBJ2-5; 7 bases map to TRBD2. This CDR3 contains 16 residues. Germline trimming cut 3 bases from V and 3 bases from J; bases unmatched to any gene: 10. The CDR3 region is CASSFLGGEEEETQYF. CDR3 nucleotide sequence: TGTGCCAGCAGTTTTCTTGGGGGGGAAGAGGAAGAGACCCAGTACTTC.

Comments on this clonotype: One end of the junction fails to match germline, which may point to a read error. The chain couples TRBV7-7 to TRBJ2-5; D possibly matches TRBD1 or TRBD2 (5 bases each). CDR1 and CDR2 from the germline V gene are SSHAT and FNYEAQ (reference sequence). CDR3 length: 15 residues. CDR3 sequence (DNA): TGTGCTAGCAGCCCAGGACGGGGCAAACAAGAGACCCAGTACTTC. Translating it yields CASSPGRGKQETQYF.

V usage is TRBV6-5 and J usage is TRBJ2-1; maybe TRBD1 (6 bases). The CDR3 extends over 15 amino acids. V dropped 2 bases and J dropped 4 bases, with 12 bases sitting between them. Germline-derived CDR1 and CDR2 are MNHEY and SVGAGI. CDR3: CASSYLTGEYNEQFF. The CDR3 bases are TGTGCCAGCAGTTACCTGACAGGAGAGTACAATGAGCAGTTCTTC.